The 32 T cell receptor beta chains given below trace back to one sample, sequenced in a study of blood T cell repertoires in COVID-19. TCRdb's copy holds only in-frame clones and misses some; the assay was immunoSEQ multiplex PCR. The sample yields under 300,000 clones, about 86% seen once. Sequenced material: peripheral blood. Receptors were obtained from a woman aged 60-75 years with active or convalescent COVID-19.

This clone was seen a single time. This chain joins TRBV30 and TRBJ1-5; D is uncertain. CDR3 length: 14 residues. CDR1 is GTSNPN, CDR2 SVGIG, per germline (reference sequence). Trimming removed 0 bases from V and 1 base from J, with 7 bases in between. CDR3 nucleotide sequence: TGTGCCTGGAGTGTATTAGAGAGCAATCAGCCCCAGCATTTT. Translating gives CAWSVLESNQPQHF. Based on the CDR3 plus reference TRBV30 and TRBJ1-5, the full variable domain is SQTIHQWPATLVQPVGSPLSLECTVEGTSNPNLYWYRQAAGRGLQLLFYSVGIGQISSEVPQNLSASRPQDRQFILSSKKLLLSDSGFYLCAWSVLESNQPQHFGDGTRLSIL.

The chain joins TRBV28 to TRBJ1-2, with 7 bases fitting TRBD1. This CDR3 spans 14 amino acids. J lost 9 bases, V lost 3 bases, and 10 bases had no gene match. The V gene's germline CDR1 is MDHEN and CDR2 SYDVKM. The CDR3 here is CASSLDGQVGRYTF. The CDR3 DNA follows: TGTGCCAGCAGTTTGGACGGACAGGTCGGCCGCTACACCTTC.

A word on this clone: The junction and the germline gene differ at one end; a read error may be behind it. V usage is TRBV7-7 and J usage is TRBJ2-1, with D uncertain. CDR3 length: 15 residues. Germline lookup yields CDR1 SSHAT and CDR2 FNYEAQ (reference sequence). The CDR3 spells CASSLNRVIMNEQFF. Written as DNA, the CDR3 is TGTGCTAGCAGCTTAAACAGAGTGATTATGAATGAGCAGTTCTTC.

The rearrangement uses TRBV19 and TRBJ2-7; 10 nucleotides line up with TRBD1. Looked up from germline, CDR1 is LNHDA and CDR2 is SQIVND (reference sequence). J was trimmed by 9 bases and V by 3 bases; bases with no gene match: 11. This CDR3 has 15 residues. CDR3 nucleotide sequence: TGTGCCAGTAGTATCACCGGGACAGGGGCCTCCGGGCAGTACTTC. Encoded protein: CASSITGTGASGQYF.

The chain is built from TRBV9 and TRBJ2-7; the D gene is possibly TRBD2 (5 bases). Trimming took 3 bases from V and 6 from J, leaving 10 bases between them. The germline CDR1 and CDR2 sequences are SGDLS and YYNGEE. The CDR3 length is 12 residues. The CDR3 DNA reads as TGTGCCAGCAGCGAAGGAGGAACCGAGCAGTACTTC. Its protein product is CASSEGGTEQYF.

The V and J genes are TRBV6-6 and TRBJ1-1; 10 bases are a match to TRBD1. This CDR3 has 15 residues. Trimming cost V 4 bases and J 10 bases; bases outside gene matches: 12. Germline V gene lookup returns CDR1 MNHNY and CDR2 SVGAGI (reference sequence). The CDR3 sequence is CASSSPDRGNRRAFF. CDR3 coding DNA: TGTGCCAGCAGTTCCCCGGACAGGGGGAATCGGAGAGCTTTCTTT.

This CDR3 is CASSFSQGARHEQYF. CDR3 bases: TGTGCCAGCAGTTTCTCACAGGGGGCGCGCCACGAGCAGTACTTC. V gene TRBV27 combines with J gene TRBJ2-7; 9 bases map to TRBD1. The V gene end was trimmed by 3 bases and the J gene end by 5 bases; junction bases not matched to a gene: 8. In germline, CDR1 is MNHEY, CDR2 SMNVEV (reference sequence). The CDR3 loop spans 15 amino acids.

V is TRBV19 and J is TRBJ2-7, with TRBD1 identical over 7 bases. Trimming at V came to 4 bases and at J to 1 base, leaving 7 bases not matched to a gene. Germline CDR1 is LNHDA and CDR2 is SQIVND (reference sequence). The CDR3 sequence is 15 residues long. The CDR3 region is CASSTTGVGSYEQYF. CDR3 nucleotide sequence: TGTGCCAGTAGTACTACAGGGGTAGGTTCCTACGAGCAGTACTTC. The full variable domain, in which reference TRBV19 and TRBJ2-7 provide the parts outside the CDR3, is DGGITQSPKYLFRKEGQNVTLSCEQNLNHDAMYWYRQDPGQGLRLIYYSQIVNDFQKGDIAEGYSVSREKKESFPLTVTSAQKNPTAFYLCASSTTGVGSYEQYFGPGTRLTVT.

The chain links TRBV10-3 to TRBJ1-2; D is undetermined. Germline V CDR1 and CDR2: ENHRY, SYGVKD. The CDR3 extends over 11 amino acids. Trimming cost V 10 bases and J 5 bases, with 11 bases left between them. The chain's CDR3 is CATSDGYGYTF. CDR3 DNA sequence: TGTGCCACCTCCGACGGGTATGGCTACACCTTC.

This chain uses TRBV7-2 with TRBJ2-1; 12 bases fit TRBD2. The ends lost 2 bases at V and 9 bases at J; junction bases unmatched: 8. The CDR3 runs 16 residues. Germline-derived CDR1 and CDR2 are SGHTA and FQGNSA. In nucleotides, the CDR3 is TGTGCCAGCAGCTTACCTAGCGGGGGGGCCCTGGGTGAGCAGTTCTTC. It translates to CASSLPSGGALGEQFF.

The chain couples TRBV5-1 to TRBJ2-4; 7 bases are a match to TRBD1. CDR1 SGHRS and CDR2 YFSETQ come from the germline V gene. Unmatched junction bases numbered 5, after V lost 2 bases and J lost 0 bases. The CDR3 consists of 16 residues. The CDR3 region has the DNA TGCGCCAGCAGCTTTACCGGGACAGCAGCCAAAAACATTCAGTACTTC. It translates to CASSFTGTAAKNIQYF. Drawing the rest from reference TRBV5-1 and TRBJ2-4, the complete variable domain is KAGVTQTPRYLIKTRGQQVTLSCSPISGHRSVSWYQQTPGQGLQFLFEYFSETQRNKGNFPGRFSGRQFSNSRSEMNVSTLELGDSALYLCASSFTGTAAKNIQYFGAGTRLSVL.

The V call is TRBV11-3, the J call TRBJ2-2; TRBD1 agrees at 10 bases. Trimming cost V 4 bases and J 5 bases; bases outside gene matches: 19. The CDR3 consists of 20 residues. Germline-derived CDR1 and CDR2 are SGHNT and YENEEA. The CDR3 region has the DNA TGTGCCAGCAGCTCCCTTCAAGGAGCGCTAGGGACAGGGGATACCGGGGAGCTGTTTTTT. Its translation: CASSSLQGALGTGDTGELFF. The whole variable domain, remainder taken from reference TRBV11-3 and TRBJ2-2, is EAGVVQSPRYKIIEKKQPVAFWCNPISGHNTLYWYLQNLGQGPELLIRYENEEAVDDSQLPKDRFSAERLKGVDSTLKIQPAELGDSAVYLCASSSLQGALGTGDTGELFFGEGSRLTVL.

The chain has TRBV14 and TRBJ1-3, with TRBD1 as a possible D gene (5 bases). The V end lost 2 bases, the J end lost 4 bases, and 9 bases lay between the germline ends. The V gene's germline CDR1 is SGHDN and CDR2 FVKESK. The CDR3 sequence is 14 residues long. CDR3 DNA: TGTGCCAGCAGCCAAAAGGGGAAGGGAAACACCATATATTTT. This gives the protein CASSQKGKGNTIYF.

J is TRBJ1-6 and V is TRBV5-3, with 9 nucleotides matching TRBD1. TRBV5-3 belongs to the ORF category, with a function that is uncertain. There are 21 residues in the CDR3. The trim removed 4 bases at V and 0 bases at J, leaving 17 bases unmatched. DNA for the CDR3: TGTGCCAGAAGCGGGCTCGGGGGGACAGGGATTTCGAGCTCCTATAATTCACCCCTCCACTTT. Translation gives CARSGLGGTGISSSYNSPLHF.

V is TRBV28 and J is TRBJ1-6; 7 bases agree with TRBD1. The CDR3 runs 14 residues. V shed 3 bases and J 7 bases; nucleotides not matched to a gene: 3. Germline V gene data show CDR1 as MDHEN and CDR2 as SYDVKM. The CDR3 here is CASSFGTANSPLHF. In DNA form, the CDR3 reads TGTGCCAGCAGTTTTGGGACAGCAAATTCACCCCTCCACTTT.

J is TRBJ1-2 and V is TRBV6-5, with D possibly being TRBD1 (6 bases). Germline V lookup: CDR1 MNHEY, CDR2 SVGAGI. Trimming removed 2 bases at V and 7 bases at J, with 11 bases between. The CDR3 is 13 residues long. CDR3 DNA: TGTGCCAGCAGTTACAATTCAGGGGCTGGCTACACCTTC. Residues: CASSYNSGAGYTF.

As to this clone: The sample contains more than one DNA sequence encoding this CDR3. This sequence joins TRBV7-8 and TRBJ2-2, with 7 positions matching TRBD1. With 5 bases clipped from V and 1 base from J, the junction kept 4 bases outside the gene matches. The CDR3 extends over 15 amino acids. Germline CDR1 and CDR2: SGHVS and FQNEAQ. The CDR3 nucleotides are TGTGCCAGCAGCCCCCGGACAGGGAACACCGGGGAGCTGTTTTTT. Translating gives CASSPRTGNTGELFF.

The chain combines TRBV6-2 or TRBV6-3 with TRBJ2-1, with D possibly being TRBD2 (5 bases). CDR1 and CDR2 from the germline V gene are MNHEY and SVGEGT. The CDR3 contains 12 residues. Trimming took 6 bases from V and 7 from J, leaving 10 bases between them. The CDR3 sequence is CASSIPGNEQFF. CDR3 bases: TGTGCCAGCAGCATCCCGGGAAATGAGCAGTTCTTC.

The rearrangement uses TRBV2 and TRBJ2-7, with 8 nucleotides matching TRBD1. Germline trimming cut 4 bases from V and 7 bases from J; bases unmatched to any gene: 9. CDR3 length equals 14 residues. Germline V gene lookup returns CDR1 SNHLY and CDR2 FYNNEI. The CDR3 region is CASSGGQGVWEQYF. The CDR3 coding sequence is TGTGCCAGCAGTGGCGGACAGGGAGTGTGGGAGCAGTACTTC.

This clone is a singleton in its sample. J is TRBJ1-1 and V is TRBV7-2; 8 nucleotides line up with TRBD1. This CDR3 region has 13 residues. The germline V gene has CDR1 SGHTA and CDR2 FQGNSA. V was clipped by 6 bases and J by 7 bases; unmatched bases: 7. CDR3 coding DNA: TGTGCCAGCAGTCTCGCAGGGGGCGTTGAAGCTTTCTTT. It specifies CASSLAGGVEAFF.

The J gene is TRBJ1-2, the V gene TRBV7-2; no clear D. This CDR3 has 17 residues. V lost 6 bases, J lost 5 bases, and 25 bases lay in between. Germline V gene data show CDR1 as SGHTA and CDR2 as FQGNSA. This CDR3 is CASSRPDLGYPSYGYTF. CDR3 DNA: TGTGCCAGCAGTCGTCCCGATCTGGGCTATCCATCATATGGCTACACCTTC.

The gene calls are TRBV11-2 and TRBJ2-3; 9 bases align to TRBD2. Germline trimming cut 2 bases from V and 4 bases from J; bases unmatched to any gene: 4. The CDR3 runs to 15 residues. CDR1 is SGHAT, CDR2 FQNNGV, per germline. CDR3 amino acids: CASSLSGLAPDTQYF. CDR3 in DNA: TGTGCCAGCAGCTTATCCGGACTAGCGCCAGATACGCAGTATTTT.

This chain links TRBV6-5 with TRBJ1-1, with a tentative D call TRBD1 (6 bases). This CDR3 region has 16 residues. The V and J ends lost 2 bases and 0 bases respectively, with 13 bases between them. The germline V gene has CDR1 MNHEY and CDR2 SVGAGI. In DNA form, the CDR3 reads TGTGCCAGCAGTTACCGGCAGGGGATGATGAACACTGAAGCTTTCTTT. As protein: CASSYRQGMMNTEAFF.

J is TRBJ1-2 and V is TRBV5-4, with a possible D match to TRBD1 (5 bases). There are 12 residues in the CDR3. V dropped 4 bases and J dropped 5 bases, with 9 bases sitting between them. Per germline, CDR1 SGHNT and CDR2 YYREEE (reference sequence). The CDR3 DNA reads as TGTGCCAGCAGCGACGGGGGGTATGGCTACACCTTC. It is translated as CASSDGGYGYTF.

The V call is TRBV2, the J call TRBJ1-1; 7 nucleotides align to TRBD1. The V gene's germline CDR1 is SNHLY and CDR2 FYNNEI. This CDR3 has 14 amino acids. V was pared by 6 bases and J by 5 bases, with 9 bases of the junction left unmatched. The DNA for the CDR3 is TGTGCCAGCAGGGTCGGCAGGGGGAAGACTGAAGCTTTCTTT. Translating gives CASRVGRGKTEAFF.

V gene TRBV11-2 combines with J gene TRBJ2-7; D unresolved. The CDR3 sequence is 14 residues long. The germline CDR1 and CDR2 sequences are SGHAT and FQNNGV. The V end lost 5 bases, the J end lost 1 base, and 12 bases lay between the germline ends. CDR3 residues: CASSRDSSSYEQYF. The CDR3 nucleotides read TGTGCCAGCAGCCGCGATTCGTCGTCCTACGAGCAGTACTTC. The whole variable domain, remainder taken from reference TRBV11-2 and TRBJ2-7, is EAGVAQSPRYKIIEKRQSVAFWCNPISGHATLYWYQQILGQGPKLLIQFQNNGVVDDSQLPKDRFSAERLKGVDSTLKIQPAKLEDSAVYLCASSRDSSSYEQYFGPGTRLTVT.

The chain combines TRBV4-1 with TRBJ1-2; TRBD1 might be the D (5 bases). V was trimmed by 0 bases and J by 4 bases, leaving 9 bases between them. This CDR3 region has 14 residues. CDR1 MGHRA and CDR2 YSYEKL come from the germline V gene. The CDR3: CASSQDRVGYGYTF. The CDR3, as DNA: TGCGCCAGCAGCCAAGACAGGGTTGGCTATGGCTACACCTTC.

The rearrangement uses TRBV7-8 and TRBJ2-7; D is perhaps TRBD1 (5 bases). This CDR3 spans 16 amino acids. Germline V gene data show CDR1 as SGHVS and CDR2 as FQNEAQ. The germline V and J ends were trimmed by 8 bases and 5 bases, with 25 bases remaining between them. CDR3 loop: CASGAGTLRSRNEQYF. As DNA, the CDR3 is TGTGCCAGCGGGGCAGGAACCTTACGGTCTAGAAACGAGCAGTACTTC.

The table lists this clone with a few counts. The rearrangement uses TRBV9 and TRBJ1-5, with 9 positions matching TRBD1. Germline V gene lookup returns CDR1 SGDLS and CDR2 YYNGEE. V lost 4 bases, J lost 4 bases, and 6 bases stayed unmatched. The CDR3 contains 15 residues. The CDR3 is CASSQTGGRNQPQHF. The CDR3 DNA reads TGTGCCAGCAGCCAAACAGGGGGCAGGAATCAGCCCCAGCATTTT.

The V and J genes are TRBV18 and TRBJ1-1, with 7 bases fitting TRBD1. The CDR3 has 16 residues. Germline lookup yields CDR1 KGHSH and CDR2 LQKENI. Trimming cost V 1 base and J 3 bases; bases outside gene matches: 8. The CDR3 is CASSPRRGRRDTEAFF. The DNA for the CDR3 is TGTGCCAGCTCACCACGAAGGGGGCGCAGGGACACTGAAGCTTTCTTT.

This clone appeared a few times. The chain carries TRBV18 and TRBJ2-5, with D perhaps matching TRBD1 (6 bases). CDR3 size: 14 residues. Germline V gives CDR1 KGHSH, CDR2 LQKENI. Deletions cut 5 bases from V and 5 bases from J, with 15 bases between. The CDR3 coding sequence is TGTGCCAGCTCAACGACTGGGGGCCGTGAGACCCAGTACTTC. As protein: CASSTTGGRETQYF. Combining the CDR3 with reference TRBV18 and TRBJ2-5 gives the whole variable domain NAGVMQNPRHLVRRRGQEARLRCSPMKGHSHVYWYRQLPEEGLKFMVYLQKENIIDESGMPKERFSAEFPKEGPSILRIQQVVRGDSAAYFCASSTTGGRETQYFGPGTRLLVL.

The gene calls are TRBV7-3 and TRBJ1-1; D not certain. Germline CDR1 reads SGHTA; CDR2 reads FQGTGA. The CDR3 contains 15 residues. V was trimmed by 5 bases and J by 5 bases, leaving 18 bases between them. DNA of the CDR3: TGTGCCAGCAGCCCTTCTGCAATAACGGGGACTGAAGCTTTCTTT. Its protein is CASSPSAITGTEAFF.